Presented here are 7 T cell receptor beta chains from one specimen sequenced in a study of blood T cells in healthy people across ages. With a J-beta primer mix and a sample-barcoded 5' primer, a second PCR ran about 6 to 11 cycles. TCRdb itself ran the 5' RACE reads through MiXCR, one entry per CDR3 protein. The repertoire holds some 1.7 million distinct CDR3 sequences, with about 30% as singletons. Sequencing used blood. The receptors shown here come from a woman between 25 and 40 years old in good health.

This clonotype was seen a handful of times. V is TRBV10-2 and J is TRBJ2-1, with D perhaps TRBD1 or TRBD2 (5 bases each). V was clipped by 6 bases and J by 5 bases, with 14 bases between them. The CDR3 contains 14 residues. Looked up from germline, CDR1 is WSHSY and CDR2 is SAAADI. The CDR3 region has the DNA TGCGCCAGCAGCGACCGGGACCCCGACAATGAGCAGTTCTTC. Protein sequence: CASSDRDPDNEQFF.

The chain uses TRBV27 and TRBJ2-7, with D possibly TRBD2 on 6 matching bases. Trimming left V 3 bases short and J 6 bases short, with 15 bases between. CDR3 length: 14 amino acids. Germline assignment: CDR1 MNHEY and CDR2 SMNVEV (reference sequence). CDR3 in amino acids: CASSFGGGALEQYF. CDR3 DNA: TGTGCCAGCAGTTTCGGAGGAGGGGCCCTCGAGCAGTACTTC.

J is TRBJ2-4 and V is TRBV12-3 or TRBV12-4; D tentatively fits TRBD1 or TRBD2 (5 bases each). The CDR3 contains 16 residues. Between the trimmed V and J ends, which lost 4 bases and 4 bases, there was a span of 17 bases. This chain's CDR3 is CASSSVRGAPKNIQYF. CDR3 sequence (DNA): TGTGCCAGCAGTTCCGTCCGGGGCGCCCCGAAAAACATTCAGTACTTC.

This chain joins TRBV12-3 or TRBV12-4 and TRBJ2-5; the match to TRBD2 covers 10 bases. CDR3 length: 15 residues. V dropped 2 bases and J dropped 5; count of bases not matched to a gene: 5. In DNA form, the CDR3 reads TGTGCCAGCAGTTTAAGCGGGGGGGCCATCGAGACCCAGTACTTC. As protein: CASSLSGGAIETQYF.

This chain connects TRBV5-1 to TRBJ2-1; D tentatively fits TRBD1 or TRBD2 (6 bases each). Germline lookup yields CDR1 SGHRS and CDR2 YFSETQ. There are 16 residues in the CDR3. V lost 0 bases, J lost 8 bases, and 18 bases lay in between. For the CDR3, the DNA is TGCGCCAGCAGCTTGGAGGGCGGTCCGGGGGCCGATGAGCAGTTCTTC. Protein product: CASSLEGGPGADEQFF.

This clonotype was picked up a small number of times. The chain employs TRBV13 and TRBJ2-3; the D gene is possibly TRBD1 (6 bases). Germline values: CDR1 PRHDT, CDR2 FYEKMQ (reference sequence). CDR3 length: 14 residues. V shed 0 bases and J shed 4 bases, with 8 bases lying between them. The CDR3 spells CASSLGWGPDTQYF. CDR3 nucleotide sequence: TGTGCCAGCAGCTTAGGTTGGGGGCCAGATACGCAGTATTTT.

This clonotype was detected a few times. The chain links TRBV20-1 to TRBJ2-5; D not resolved. Trimming shortened V by 6 bases and J by 2 bases, and 13 bases separated the two germline ends. Germline V gene lookup returns CDR1 DFQATT and CDR2 SNEGSKA (reference sequence). The CDR3 is 13 residues long. The CDR3 here is CSAEDHMQETQYF. As DNA, the CDR3 is TGCAGTGCCGAGGACCACATGCAAGAGACCCAGTACTTC.